These T cell receptor beta chains were read from a single sample in a study of T cell repertoires in cytomegalovirus infection. TCRdb independently ran MiXCR on the reads; one entry per CDR3 protein. The sample has about 320,000 distinct CDR3 sequences, more than 8% seen once. The sample was PBMCs. The source is a human donor in good health (CMV status not recorded). Some clones in this sample may be carry-over from other donors' samples. The conserved cysteine and the conserved F or W are not part of the CDR3 here.

len	j_gene	v_gene	CDR3aa
15	TRBJ2-6	TRBV7-2	ATQLRSGGSGANVLT
10	TRBJ2-7	TRBV7-2	ASSRTAYEQY
12	TRBJ2-1	TRBV13	ASSLRHEGHEQF
14	TRBJ1-2	TRBV28	ASSLFWDETNYGYT
12	TRBJ2-4	TRBV12-3/TRBV12-4	ASSLLGAKNIQY
13	TRBJ2-5	TRBV4-1	ASSQDRGPQETQY
14	TRBJ1-1	TRBV11-3	ASSSDGRLLNTEAF
13	TRBJ1-5	TRBV7-8	ASSLAGGQNQPQH
12	TRBJ1-1	TRBV15	ATSRQGLNTEAF
13	TRBJ2-1	TRBV12-3/TRBV12-4	ASSFRLTGNNEQF
16	TRBJ2-1	TRBV7-9	ASSLKGTGPLRVNEQF
12	TRBJ2-2	TRBV12-3/TRBV12-4	ASGDQLNTGELF
14	TRBJ1-1	TRBV15	ATSRDSTRGNTEAF
14	TRBJ2-5	TRBV7-2	ASSLPRSAGQETQY
12	TRBJ2-7	TRBV10-3	AISGTSRTYEQY
12	TRBJ2-1	TRBV7-6	ASSFTTDNNEQF
15	TRBJ2-3	TRBV6-6	ASSPPGLASSTDTQY
13	TRBJ2-7	TRBV7-3	ASSLMKGIGYEQY